These 16 T cell receptor beta chains originate from one sample sequenced in a study of T cells after yellow fever vaccination. TCRdb passed the 5' RACE reads through MiXCR, listing each CDR3 protein once. The sample shows around 610,000 distinct CDR3 sequences, roughly 13% of them seen only once. Sequenced material: PBMCs, taken on the day of the yellow fever booster vaccination. These receptors originate from a man aged 30 to 39 who received the YFV17D yellow fever vaccine.

The chain is built from TRBV27 and TRBJ1-2; possibly TRBD1 for D (6 bases). This CDR3 is built from 17 residues. Per the germline V gene, CDR1 is MNHEY and CDR2 is SMNVEV (reference sequence). V lost 2 bases and J 1 base, leaving 17 bases between the germline ends. The CDR3 spells CASSLAAAGHHNYGYTF. CDR3 in DNA: TGTGCCAGCAGTTTAGCGGCGGCGGGACACCATAACTATGGCTACACCTTC.

The DNA of the CDR3 is TGTGCCAGCAGTCCAAAATACAGGGGAAGCAATCAGCCCCAGCATTTT. Translating gives CASSPKYRGSNQPQHF. The chain has TRBV12-3 or TRBV12-4 and TRBJ1-5; 7 nucleotides match TRBD1. The junction had 8 bases not matched to a gene; V was cut back by 5 bases and J by 1 base. The CDR3 totals 16 residues.

This clonotype was seen more than once but under ten times. CDR3: CASSSDPGAGNTIYF. The CDR3 nucleotides are TGTGCCAGCAGCTCCGACCCCGGGGCTGGAAACACCATATATTTT. The genes are TRBV7-2 and TRBJ1-3; D is unclear. V was shortened by 4 bases and J by 2 bases, with 12 bases between the two germline ends. Germline CDR1 SGHTA, CDR2 FQGNSA. The CDR3 runs 15 residues.

The chain has TRBV29-1 and TRBJ1-1; no clear D. V was shortened by 6 bases and J by 0 bases, with 8 bases between the two germline ends. CDR3 size: 12 residues. Germline loops: CDR1 SQVTM, CDR2 ANQGSEA. Here the CDR3 reads CSVGRLNTEAFF. Here the CDR3 DNA reads TGCAGCGTCGGGAGACTGAACACTGAAGCTTTCTTT. Supplemented by reference TRBV29-1 and TRBJ1-1, the full variable domain reads SAVISQKPSRDICQRGTSLTIQCQVDSQVTMMFWYRQQPGQSLTLIATANQGSEATYESGFVIDKFPISRPNLTFSTLTVSNMSPEDSSIYLCSVGRLNTEAFFGQGTRLTVV.

The table lists this clonotype with a few counts. The chain employs TRBV6-2 or TRBV6-3 and TRBJ1-5; D unclear. This CDR3 spans 15 amino acids. The germline V gene has CDR1 MNHEY and CDR2 SVGEGT. Trimming shortened V by 6 bases and J by 3 bases, and 15 bases separated the two germline ends. This CDR3 is CASRNIGGINQPQHF. The DNA for the CDR3 is TGTGCCAGCAGAAATATAGGCGGGATCAATCAGCCCCAGCATTTT.

This clonotype was recorded a few times. The gene calls are TRBV7-2 and TRBJ2-5; D remains unclear. Between the trimmed V and J ends, which lost 3 bases and 2 bases, there was a span of 7 bases. This CDR3 has 13 amino acids. The V gene's germline CDR1 is SGHTA and CDR2 FQGNSA. CDR3 protein: CASSLWQQETQYF. The CDR3 DNA is TGTGCCAGCAGCTTGTGGCAGCAAGAGACCCAGTACTTC. The whole variable domain, filled in from reference TRBV7-2 and TRBJ2-5, reads GAGVSQSPSNKVTEKGKDVELRCDPISGHTALYWYRQSLGQGLEFLIYFQGNSAPDKSGLPSDRFSAERTGGSVSTLTIQRTQQEDSAVYLCASSLWQQETQYFGPGTRLLVL.

This clonotype has a handful of counts. The J gene is TRBJ2-1, the V gene TRBV28; TRBD2 matches 13 bases. This CDR3 spans 15 amino acids. The germline gives CDR1 MDHEN, CDR2 SYDVKM. The trim removed 4 bases at V and 8 bases at J, leaving 5 bases unmatched. The CDR3 spells CASSSGLAGQYEQFF. The CDR3 coding sequence is TGTGCCAGCAGTTCGGGACTAGCGGGACAGTATGAGCAGTTCTTC.

The CDR3 reads CASSLGGIRTDTQYF. The CDR3 nucleotides are TGTGCCAGCAGCTTAGGGGGGATTAGGACCGATACGCAGTATTTT. The chain couples TRBV7-2 to TRBJ2-3; the D gene could be TRBD1 or TRBD2 (5 bases each). The germline gives CDR1 SGHTA, CDR2 FQGNSA. This CDR3 spans 15 amino acids. With 1 base removed from V and 6 bases from J, the gap between germline ends came to 14 bases.

This clonotype was seen only a few times. This chain uses TRBV12-3 or TRBV12-4 with TRBJ1-4; D is possibly TRBD1 (6 bases). V was clipped by 6 bases and J by 0 bases, with 8 bases between them. The CDR3 covers 14 residues. The CDR3 reads CASSAGATNEKLFF. CDR3 DNA: TGTGCCAGCAGCGCAGGGGCAACTAATGAAAAACTGTTTTTT.

This rearrangement joins TRBV29-1 to TRBJ1-1; D might be TRBD1 (5 bases). The CDR3 contains 12 residues. Trimming stripped 5 bases from V and 4 bases from J, with 11 bases between. The germline gives CDR1 SQVTM, CDR2 ANQGSEA. CDR3 loop: CSVQGRGTEAFF. The CDR3 coding sequence is TGCAGCGTTCAGGGACGCGGCACTGAAGCTTTCTTT.

This clonotype has just a few counts. This chain connects TRBV6-1 to TRBJ2-3; TRBD1 matches at 7 bases. The CDR3 totals 16 residues. The germline CDR1 and CDR2 sequences are MNHNS and SASEGT. V shed 4 bases and J 4 bases; nucleotides not matched to a gene: 11. CDR3 nucleotides: TGTGCCAGCAGTGGACAGGGTCCCCCAGCTCCAGATACGCAGTATTTT. Amino acids: CASSGQGPPAPDTQYF.

This chain links TRBV7-2 with TRBJ2-1; 9 bases map to TRBD2. J lost 8 bases, V lost 3 bases, and 8 bases had no gene match. This CDR3 spans 15 amino acids. Germline CDR1 is SGHTA and CDR2 is FQGNSA. The CDR3 spells CASSFLAGFWDEQFF. Here the CDR3 DNA reads TGTGCCAGCAGCTTCCTAGCGGGATTTTGGGATGAGCAGTTCTTC. The full variable domain, completed using reference TRBV7-2 and TRBJ2-1, is GAGVSQSPSNKVTEKGKDVELRCDPISGHTALYWYRQSLGQGLEFLIYFQGNSAPDKSGLPSDRFSAERTGGSVSTLTIQRTQQEDSAVYLCASSFLAGFWDEQFFGPGTRLTVL.

This CDR3 reads CASTKGTGRNEQYF. CDR3 bases: TGTGCCAGCACCAAAGGGACGGGGAGGAACGAGCAGTACTTC. J is TRBJ2-7 and V is TRBV7-8; TRBD2 is a possible D gene (6 bases). V lost 7 bases and J 5 bases, leaving 18 bases between the germline ends. CDR3 size: 14 residues. Germline CDR1 is SGHVS and CDR2 is FQNEAQ.

This clonotype was counted only a few times. CDR3 sequence reads: CASSLAGTGGVGTEAFF. The CDR3 region has the DNA TGTGCCAGCAGCTTAGCCGGGACAGGGGGCGTTGGCACTGAAGCTTTCTTT. This rearrangement joins TRBV7-2 to TRBJ1-1; 12 nucleotides line up with TRBD1. Unmatched junction bases numbered 6, after V lost 0 bases and J lost 4 bases. Germline CDR1 reads SGHTA; CDR2 reads FQGNSA. The length of the CDR3 is 17 residues.

The sample holds a few counts of this clonotype. This chain uses TRBV11-1 with TRBJ1-6, with D unresolved. The CDR3 has 18 amino acids. V was cut by 8 bases and J by 0 bases, with 20 bases left in between. CDR1 is SGHAT and CDR2 is FQDESV in the germline V gene (reference sequence). The CDR3 is CASAAPTGASSYNSPLHF. Here the CDR3 DNA reads TGTGCCAGCGCCGCCCCCACGGGAGCTTCCTCCTATAATTCACCCCTCCACTTT. Filled out from reference TRBV11-1 and TRBJ1-6, the complete variable domain reads EAEVAQSPRYKITEKSQAVAFWCDPISGHATLYWYRQILGQGPELLVQFQDESVVDDSQLPKDRFSAERLKGVDSTLKIQPAELGDSAMYLCASAAPTGASSYNSPLHFGNGTRLTVT.

CDR3 sequence (DNA): TGTGCCAGCAGCTTAGGCCCTCATAAACGCGAGCAGTACTTC. Its protein product is CASSLGPHKREQYF. This chain joins TRBV7-2 and TRBJ2-7; D is uncertain. The V and J ends lost 1 base and 6 bases respectively, with 13 bases between them. This CDR3 has 14 residues. Germline CDR1 SGHTA, CDR2 FQGNSA.